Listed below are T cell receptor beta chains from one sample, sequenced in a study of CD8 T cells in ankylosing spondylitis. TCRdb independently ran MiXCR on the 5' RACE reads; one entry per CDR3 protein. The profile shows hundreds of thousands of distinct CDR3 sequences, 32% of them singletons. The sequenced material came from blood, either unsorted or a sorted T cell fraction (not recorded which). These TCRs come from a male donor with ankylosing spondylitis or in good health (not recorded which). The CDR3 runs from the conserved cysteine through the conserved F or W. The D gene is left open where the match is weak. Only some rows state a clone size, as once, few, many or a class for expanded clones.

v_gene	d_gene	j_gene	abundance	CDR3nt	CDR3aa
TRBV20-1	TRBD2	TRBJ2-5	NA	TGCAGTGCTAGCGGGGGGCGGGGGGATCAAGAGACCCAGTACTTC	CSASGGRGDQETQYF
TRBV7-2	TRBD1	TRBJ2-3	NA	TGTGCCAGCAGCTGGGGACAGGGAAGCGCAGATACGCAGTATTTT	CASSWGQGSADTQYF
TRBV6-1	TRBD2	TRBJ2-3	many	TGTGCCAGCAGTGCCACGCCGGGACTAGCAACTGATACGCAGTATTTT	CASSATPGLATDTQYF
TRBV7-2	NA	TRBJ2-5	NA	TGTGCCAGCAGCTGGGCCGCTGAGACCCAGTACTTC	CASSWAAETQYF
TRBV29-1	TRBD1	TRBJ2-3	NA	TGCAGCGTAGCCGGGACAGTGGAGGCCACAGATACGCAGTATTTT	CSVAGTVEATDTQYF
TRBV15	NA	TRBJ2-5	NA	TGTGCCACCAGCAGACCCCTGGAAGGGCGGGAGACCCAGTACTTC	CATSRPLEGRETQYF
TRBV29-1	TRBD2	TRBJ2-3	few	TGCAGCGTTGTCTGGGCGGGGGGAGGTACAGATACGCAGTATTTT	CSVVWAGGGTDTQYF
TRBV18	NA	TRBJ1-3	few	TGTGCCAGCTCACCATTCTCCAGGGACTCTGGAAACACCATATATTTT	CASSPFSRDSGNTIYF
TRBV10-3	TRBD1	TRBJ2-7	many	TGTGCCATCAGGGGACAGGGGGACTACGAGCAGTACTTC	CAIRGQGDYEQYF
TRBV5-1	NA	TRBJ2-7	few	TGCGCCAGCAGCCCGACAGGTTACGGCTACGAGCAGTACTTC	CASSPTGYGYEQYF
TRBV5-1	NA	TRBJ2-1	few	TGCGCCAGCAGCTTGGCCGGGCAGGGTCCCAATGAGCAGTTCTTC	CASSLAGQGPNEQFF
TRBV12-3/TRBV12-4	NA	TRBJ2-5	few	NA	CASSSSTSFQETQYF
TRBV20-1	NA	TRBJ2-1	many	TGCAGTGCTAACAAAAACAATGAGCAGTTCTTC	CSANKNNEQFF
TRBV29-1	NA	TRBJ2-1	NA	TGCAGCGTTGAACTAGTGACAGTCTACAATGAGCAGTTCTTC	CSVELVTVYNEQFF
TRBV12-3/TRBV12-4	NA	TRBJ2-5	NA	TGTGCCAGCAGCTTGATGTCTATCAGGGAGACCCAGTACTTC	CASSLMSIRETQYF
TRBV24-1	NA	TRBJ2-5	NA	TGTGCCACCAGTGATTCGAAGGGACGGCAGGTCCAAGAGACCCAGTACTTC	CATSDSKGRQVQETQYF
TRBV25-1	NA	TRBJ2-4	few	TGTGCCAGCAGTGAACAGGGAGTACTAGCCAAAAACATTCAGTACTTC	CASSEQGVLAKNIQYF
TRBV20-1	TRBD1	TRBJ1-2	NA	TGCAGTGCAGGAGGGGCGGACAGGGCGGTCTCTGGCTACACCTTC	CSAGGADRAVSGYTF
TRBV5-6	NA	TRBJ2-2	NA	TGTGCCAGCAGCTTTACCATAAACACCGGGGAGCTGTTTTTT	CASSFTINTGELFF
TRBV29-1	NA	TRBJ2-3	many	TGCAGCGTCCCGGGACCTAACACAGATACGCAGTATTTT	CSVPGPNTDTQYF
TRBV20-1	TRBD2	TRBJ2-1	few	TGCAGTGCCGACAGCGGGGGTGACAATGAGCAGTTCTTC	CSADSGGDNEQFF
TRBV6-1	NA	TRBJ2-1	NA	TGTGCCAGCAGTAGCCCATCCCCGGTAAACTCCTACAATGAGCAGTTCTTC	CASSSPSPVNSYNEQFF
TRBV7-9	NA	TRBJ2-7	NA	TGTGCCAGCAGCTTAGCCCCGTCTCCGGACGAGCAGTACTTC	CASSLAPSPDEQYF
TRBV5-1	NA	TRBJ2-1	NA	TGCGCCAGCAGCAAAACCGGGACAACTGTTCTGTATGAGCAGTTCTTC	CASSKTGTTVLYEQFF
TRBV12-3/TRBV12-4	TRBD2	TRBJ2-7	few	TGTGCCAGCAGCACGGGGGGGAGCTCCTACGAGCAGTACTTC	CASSTGGSSYEQYF
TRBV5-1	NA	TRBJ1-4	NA	TGCGCCAGCAGCGCAGACAGCTCGGTTCGGGGAAAACTGTTTTTT	CASSADSSVRGKLFF
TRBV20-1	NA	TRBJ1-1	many	TGCAGTGCCCACCAGGCCGTGAACACTGAAGCTTTCTTT	CSAHQAVNTEAFF
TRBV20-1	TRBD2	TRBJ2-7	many	TGCAGTGCTACCAGACTAGCGGGGGATCCCTACGAGCAGTACTTC	CSATRLAGDPYEQYF
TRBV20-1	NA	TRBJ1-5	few	TGCAGTGTGGCCAGATCTGGGTATCAGCCCCAGCATTTT	CSVARSGYQPQHF
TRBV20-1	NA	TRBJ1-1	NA	TGCAGTGCTAGAGATCTTTTTACAGGACCCCAGGGGACTGAAGCTTTCTTT	CSARDLFTGPQGTEAFF
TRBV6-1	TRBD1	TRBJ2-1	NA	TGTGCCAGCAGTGAAATTGGGACAGGGGGCGATCCGTTCTTC	CASSEIGTGGDPFF
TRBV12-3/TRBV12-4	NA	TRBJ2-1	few	TGTGCCAGCAGCCCCTTCAACAATGAGCAGTTCTTC	CASSPFNNEQFF
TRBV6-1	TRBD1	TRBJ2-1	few	TGTGCCAGCAAACCCGGGACAGGGTTCAACAATGAGCAGTTCTTC	CASKPGTGFNNEQFF
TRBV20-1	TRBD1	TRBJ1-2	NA	TGCAGTGCCCCTTCGACAGGGGGCTCCAGAAACTATGGCTACACCTTC	CSAPSTGGSRNYGYTF
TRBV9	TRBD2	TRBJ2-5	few	TGTGCCAGCAGCGTCTCCGGGGGGATCGGGCAAGAGACCCAGTACTTC	CASSVSGGIGQETQYF
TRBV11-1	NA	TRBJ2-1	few	TGTGCCAGCAGTCCGAGATCCCGTTACAATGAGCAGTTCTTC	CASSPRSRYNEQFF
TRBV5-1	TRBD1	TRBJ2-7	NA	TGCGCCAGCAGCTTGTCCCTTTGGACAGGGGGATTCTACGAGCAGTACTTC	CASSLSLWTGGFYEQYF
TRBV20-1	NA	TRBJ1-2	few	TGCAGTGCTAGAGAACGCGGGGATTGGGTCTCTGGCTACACCTTC	CSARERGDWVSGYTF
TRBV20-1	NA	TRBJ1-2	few	TGCAGTGCTATAGGGGGGGACTATGGCTACACCTTC	CSAIGGDYGYTF
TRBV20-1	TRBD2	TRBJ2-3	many	TGCAGTGCTATTGCGGGGGACGGGGATACGCAGTATTTT	CSAIAGDGDTQYF
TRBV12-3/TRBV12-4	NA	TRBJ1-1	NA	TGTGCCAGCAGTGCGGACGGTCTGAGGGGCACTGAAGCTTTCTTT	CASSADGLRGTEAFF
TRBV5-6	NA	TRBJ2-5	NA	TGTGCCAGCGGGGGTGAACAAGAGACCCAGTACTTC	CASGGEQETQYF
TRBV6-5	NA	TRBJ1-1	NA	TGTGCCAGCAGTTACTACCCCAACACTGAAGCTTTCTTT	CASSYYPNTEAFF
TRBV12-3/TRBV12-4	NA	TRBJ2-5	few	TGTGCCAGCAGTTTAACAATAGGAGAGACCCAGTACTTC	CASSLTIGETQYF
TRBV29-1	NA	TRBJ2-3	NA	TGCAGCGTTGCAGGCTACACAGATACGCAGTATTTT	CSVAGYTDTQYF
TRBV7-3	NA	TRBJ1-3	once	TGTGCCAGCAGCTTAATGGGTGGCGGAAACACCATATATTTT	CASSLMGGGNTIYF
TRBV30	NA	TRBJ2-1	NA	TGTGCCTGGATTTCCGAAGGGTTCAATGAGCAGTTCTTC	CAWISEGFNEQFF
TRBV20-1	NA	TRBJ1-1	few	TGCAGTGCTAGAGATCGGGACATAGTGAACACTGAAGCTTTCTTT	CSARDRDIVNTEAFF
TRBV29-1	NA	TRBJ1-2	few	TGCAGCGTTGCGGGCCAGCAAAACTATGGCTACACCTTC	CSVAGQQNYGYTF
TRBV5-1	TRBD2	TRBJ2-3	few	TGCGCCAGCAGCTTTGGGACTAGCGGTTGGGGCACAGATACGCAGTATTTT	CASSFGTSGWGTDTQYF
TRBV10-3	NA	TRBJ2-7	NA	TGTGCCATCAGTGAGGCCCTTGGACAGCTCTACGAGCAGTACTTC	CAISEALGQLYEQYF
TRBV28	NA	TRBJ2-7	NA	TGTGCCAGCAGTTCAGGGGACCAGAAGCTCTACGAGCAGTACTTC	CASSSGDQKLYEQYF
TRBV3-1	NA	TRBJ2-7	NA	TGTGCCAGCAGCCAAGATTACAGCGCCGAGCAGTACTTC	CASSQDYSAEQYF
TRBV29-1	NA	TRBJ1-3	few	TGCAGCGCCGGGGGGGGGATCTCTGGAAACACCATATATTTT	CSAGGGISGNTIYF
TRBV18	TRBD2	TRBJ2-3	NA	TGTGCCAGCTCACCACCGAGCGGGGGGATGACAGATACGCAGTATTTT	CASSPPSGGMTDTQYF